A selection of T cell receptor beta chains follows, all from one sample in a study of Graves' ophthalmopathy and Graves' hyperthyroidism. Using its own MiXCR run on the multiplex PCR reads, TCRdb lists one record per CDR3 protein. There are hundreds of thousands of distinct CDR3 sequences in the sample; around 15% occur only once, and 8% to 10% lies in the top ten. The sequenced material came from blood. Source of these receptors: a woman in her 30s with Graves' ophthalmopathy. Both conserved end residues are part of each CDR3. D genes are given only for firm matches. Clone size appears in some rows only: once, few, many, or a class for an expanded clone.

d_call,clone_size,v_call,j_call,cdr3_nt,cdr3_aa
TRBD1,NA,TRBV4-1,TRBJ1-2,TGCGCCAGCAGCCACACAGACAGGGACTATGGCTACACCTTC,CASSHTDRDYGYTF
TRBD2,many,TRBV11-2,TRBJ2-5,TGTGCCAGCAGCTTACAGGGACTAATCCAAGAGACCCAGTACTTC,CASSLQGLIQETQYF
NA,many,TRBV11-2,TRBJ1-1,TGTGCCAGCAGCGAAAGGGGCATGAACACTGAAGCTTTCTTT,CASSERGMNTEAFF
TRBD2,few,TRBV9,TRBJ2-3,TGTGCCAGCAGCGCGGGGACTAGCGGGAGAGATACGCAGTATTTT,CASSAGTSGRDTQYF
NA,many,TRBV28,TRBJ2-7,TGTGCCAGCAGTTTAGCAGGAGACTCCTACGAGCAGTACTTC,CASSLAGDSYEQYF
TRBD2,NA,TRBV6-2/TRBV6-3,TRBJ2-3,TGTGCCAGCAGTTACTGGACTAGCGGGGGGACGGATACGCAGTATTTT,CASSYWTSGGTDTQYF
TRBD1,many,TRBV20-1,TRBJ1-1,TGCAGTGCCCATGAACAGGGGGCCTTTGGTGAAGCTTTCTTT,CSAHEQGAFGEAFF
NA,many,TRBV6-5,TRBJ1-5,TGTGCCAGCAGTTACTCGAGGGAGAGCAATCAGCCCCAGCATTTT,CASSYSRESNQPQHF
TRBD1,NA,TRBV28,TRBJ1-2,TGTGCCAGCAGTGCCGTACGACAGGGGGGCTATGGCTACACCTTC,CASSAVRQGGYGYTF
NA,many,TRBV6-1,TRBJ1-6,TGTGCCAGCAGTGAAGTGGGCAGGCCAAATAATTCACCCCTCCACTTT,CASSEVGRPNNSPLHF
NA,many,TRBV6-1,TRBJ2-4,TGTGCCAGCAGTGAAAGAAGGGAAAACATTCAGTACTTC,CASSERRENIQYF
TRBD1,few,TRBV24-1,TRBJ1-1,TGTGCCACCAGTGCCACTGACAGGGGGCGTACTGAAGCTTTCTTT,CATSATDRGRTEAFF
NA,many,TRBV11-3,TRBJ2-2,TGTGCCAGCAGCGGACTTCGGAACACCGGGGAGCTGTTTTTT,CASSGLRNTGELFF
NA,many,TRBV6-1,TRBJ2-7,TGTGCCAGCAGGCTCCGTGACGGTTACGAGCAGTGCTTC,CASRLRDGYEQCF
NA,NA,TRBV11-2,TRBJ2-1,TGTGCCAGCAGCTTAGCAGCGGGTACGCCTTACAATGAGCAGTTCTTC,CASSLAAGTPYNEQFF
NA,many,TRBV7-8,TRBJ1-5,TGTGCCAGCAGCTTAGAGTGGGGCAATCAGCCCCAGCATTTT,CASSLEWGNQPQHF
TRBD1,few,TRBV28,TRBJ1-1,TGTGCCAGCAACCCCGACAGGGCCACTGAAGCTTTCTTT,CASNPDRATEAFF
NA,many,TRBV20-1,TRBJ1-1,TGCAGTGCTGACCGGGGCCGGGGGAACACTGAAGCTTTCTTT,CSADRGRGNTEAFF
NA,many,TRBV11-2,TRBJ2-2,TGTGCCAGCAGCTTAAACCCGGGCATACCGATCGGGGAGCTGTTTTTT,CASSLNPGIPIGELFF
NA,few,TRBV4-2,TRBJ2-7,TGTGCCAGCAGCCAAGGGCTTGGACGTCACGAGCAGTACTTC,CASSQGLGRHEQYF
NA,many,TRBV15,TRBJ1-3,TGTGCCACCAGCAGAGACAGGGGAGGTGGAAACACCATATATTTT,CATSRDRGGGNTIYF
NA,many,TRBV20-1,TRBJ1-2,TGCAGTGCCGGGGACGGAGTGAGGGGCTACACCTTC,CSAGDGVRGYTF
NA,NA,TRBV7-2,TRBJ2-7,TGTGCCGGCAGCTTAGTTGGGCAGGGAGCCTACGAGCAGTACTTC,CAGSLVGQGAYEQYF
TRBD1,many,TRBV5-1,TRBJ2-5,TGCGCCAGCAGCTTGGAAGGGGGCCAGGGCTACCAAGAGACCCAGTACTTC,CASSLEGGQGYQETQYF
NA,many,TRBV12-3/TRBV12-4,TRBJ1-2,TGTGCCAGCACCCCTACGACAGGTGGGACCTATGGCTACACCTTC,CASTPTTGGTYGYTF
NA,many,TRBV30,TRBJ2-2,TGTGCCTGGAGAGGTTTCTACACCGGGGAGCTGTTTTTT,CAWRGFYTGELFF
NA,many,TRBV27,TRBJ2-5,TGTGCCAGCGGCCGGGGGCGGGGAAGTAGGACCCAGTACTTC,CASGRGRGSRTQYF
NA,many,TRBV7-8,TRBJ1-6,TGTGCCAGCAGCTCAATAACGACAGGAGATTTTTATAATTCACCCCTCCACTTT,CASSSITTGDFYNSPLHF
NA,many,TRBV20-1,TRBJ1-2,TGCAGTGCTTCTCGACAGGACTACTATGGCTACACCTTC,CSASRQDYYGYTF
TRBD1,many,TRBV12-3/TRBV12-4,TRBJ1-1,TGTGCCAGCAGTCGGACAGGGGGATCCACTGAAGCTTTCTTT,CASSRTGGSTEAFF
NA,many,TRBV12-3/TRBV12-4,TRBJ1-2,TGTGCCAGCAGTGCCCTAGGGCTAGGGACGAGCGGCTACACCTTC,CASSALGLGTSGYTF
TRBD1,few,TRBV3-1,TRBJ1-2,TGTGCCAGCAGCCAAGGGACAGGGGGCAACTTTGGCTACACCTTC,CASSQGTGGNFGYTF
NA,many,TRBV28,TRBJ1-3,TGTGCCAGCAGTGATAATGATCGGGGACCAGGAAACACCATATATTTT,CASSDNDRGPGNTIYF
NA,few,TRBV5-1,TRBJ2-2,TGCGCCAGCAGCTGGATTTCAGGGGCCGGGGAGCTGTTTTTT,CASSWISGAGELFF
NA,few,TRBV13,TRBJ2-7,TGTGCCAGCAGCGAATCCCCGGGACACGTAACCGACTTC,CASSESPGHVTDF
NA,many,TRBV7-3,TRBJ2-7,TGTGCCAGCAGCCGAACAATGGACCACGAGCAGTACTTC,CASSRTMDHEQYF
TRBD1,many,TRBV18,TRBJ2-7,TGTGCCAGCTCACCACAGGGACAGGGTTACGAGCAGTACTTC,CASSPQGQGYEQYF
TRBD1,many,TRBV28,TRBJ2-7,TGTGCCAGCAGTGTACCTTATACAGGGGTTTCCTACGAGCAGTACTTC,CASSVPYTGVSYEQYF
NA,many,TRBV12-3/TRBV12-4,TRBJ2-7,TGTGCCAGCAGTCCCTTGGGCATGAGCTCCTACGAGCAGTACTTC,CASSPLGMSSYEQYF
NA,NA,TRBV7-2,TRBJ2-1,TGTGCCAGCAGCTACAGACAGATGAATGAGCAGTTCTTC,CASSYRQMNEQFF
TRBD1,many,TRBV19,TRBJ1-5,TGTGCCAGTACCCCTCTGTGGGGACAGACCGATTATCAGCCCCAGCATTTT,CASTPLWGQTDYQPQHF
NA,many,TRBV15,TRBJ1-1,TGTGCCACCAGCACCTCTAGGAGGACTGAAGCTTTCTTT,CATSTSRRTEAFF
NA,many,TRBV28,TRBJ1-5,TGTGCCAGCAGTTTGAGAAGGGGGAGCAATCAGCCCCAGCATTTT,CASSLRRGSNQPQHF
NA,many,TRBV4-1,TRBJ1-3,TGCGCCAGCAGCCAAGGGTCAGGCCCCCTTTATTTT,CASSQGSGPLYF
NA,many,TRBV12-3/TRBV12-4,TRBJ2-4,TGTGCCAGCAGTTTTGGGGTGGACATTCAGTACTTC,CASSFGVDIQYF
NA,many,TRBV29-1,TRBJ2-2,TGCAGCGTCAAAGGGGGCGGAGGGACGAACACCGGGGAGCTGTTTTTT,CSVKGGGGTNTGELFF
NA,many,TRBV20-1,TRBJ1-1,TGCAGTGCTAGATGGGGGGCCCCGAACACTGAAGCTTTCTTT,CSARWGAPNTEAFF
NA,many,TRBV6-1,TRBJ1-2,TGTGCCAGCAGCGCCACAGGGCCGGGCTATGGCTACACCTTC,CASSATGPGYGYTF
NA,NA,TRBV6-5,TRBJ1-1,TGTGCCAGCAGTTCCCTTGCGGCAGGCACTGAAGCTTTCTTT,CASSSLAAGTEAFF
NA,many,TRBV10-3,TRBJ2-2,TGTGCCACCAGGGCAGTGAACACCGGGGAGCTGTTTTTT,CATRAVNTGELFF
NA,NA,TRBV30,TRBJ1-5,TGTGCCTGGAGCGCCACATCAGGGGCTCAGCCCCAGCATTTT,CAWSATSGAQPQHF
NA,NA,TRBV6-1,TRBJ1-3,TGTGCCAGCAGTGCCGGCAGCCCCTCTGGAAACACCATATATTTT,CASSAGSPSGNTIYF
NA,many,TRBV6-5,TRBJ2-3,TGTGCCAGCCGGCCCAGGGTCTCTAGCACAGATACGCAGTATTTT,CASRPRVSSTDTQYF
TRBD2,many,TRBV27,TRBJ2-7,TGTGCCAGCAAGCGGGGTCAAACGGCCTACGAGCAGTACTTC,CASKRGQTAYEQYF